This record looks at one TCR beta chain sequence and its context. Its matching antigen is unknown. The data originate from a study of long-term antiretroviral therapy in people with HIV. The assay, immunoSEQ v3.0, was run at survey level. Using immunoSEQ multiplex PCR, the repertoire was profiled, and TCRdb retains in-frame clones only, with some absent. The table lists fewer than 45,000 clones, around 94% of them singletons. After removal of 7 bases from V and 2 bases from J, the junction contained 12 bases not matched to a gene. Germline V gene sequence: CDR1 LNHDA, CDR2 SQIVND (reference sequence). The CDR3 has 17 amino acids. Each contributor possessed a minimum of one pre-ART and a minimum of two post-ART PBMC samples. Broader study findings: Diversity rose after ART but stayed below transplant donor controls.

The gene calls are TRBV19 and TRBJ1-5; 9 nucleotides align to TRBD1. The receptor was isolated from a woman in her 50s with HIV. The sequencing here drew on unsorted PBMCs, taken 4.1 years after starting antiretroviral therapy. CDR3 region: CASKSPTGGNGNQPQHF. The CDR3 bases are TGTGCCAGTAAGTCCCCGACAGGGGGAAACGGCAATCAGCCCCAGCATTTT.